One and the same sample provided the 20 T cell receptor beta chains below, sequenced in a study of T cell repertoires in cytomegalovirus infection. TCRdb ran MiXCR on the reads and lists one entry per CDR3 protein. Seen here are fewer than 650,000 distinct CDR3 sequences, 35% to 50% observed once, and the top ten hold 48%. These TCRs are of unknown antigen specificity. This specimen was cultured PBMCs, taken from culture after CMV antigen stimulation. The receptor source for this set is a human donor in good health (CMV status not recorded). Some clones in this sample may be carry-over from other donors' samples.

This chain connects TRBV11-2 to TRBJ2-3, with TRBD2 matching 10 bases. The J segment lost 4 bases and the V segment lost 6 bases, leaving 7 bases of the junction unmatched. CDR1 SGHAT and CDR2 FQNNGV come from the germline V gene. This CDR3 has 15 amino acids. The CDR3: CASRLGLALADTQYF. The CDR3 DNA sequence: TGTGCCAGCAGACTGGGACTAGCGCTCGCAGATACGCAGTATTTT.

This clonotype was recorded at least ten times. The chain couples TRBV7-2 to TRBJ1-2; D unresolved. Trimming stripped 2 bases from V and 7 bases from J, with 17 bases between. Germline-derived CDR1 and CDR2 are SGHTA and FQGNSA. This CDR3 region has 15 residues. The CDR3 DNA is TGTGCCAGCAGCTTATGGGTCCAGAGAGGCGGTGGCTACACCTTC. It is translated as CASSLWVQRGGGYTF.

This chain uses TRBV6-2 or TRBV6-3 with TRBJ2-7; the D gene is possibly TRBD2 (5 bases). The germline CDR1 and CDR2 sequences are MNHEY and SVGEGT. Trimming removed 7 bases from V and 5 bases from J, with 18 bases in between. CDR3 length: 14 residues. CDR3: CASNPRGLAHEQYF. The CDR3 coding sequence is TGTGCCAGCAACCCTCGAGGACTTGCCCACGAGCAGTACTTC.

V is TRBV7-9 and J is TRBJ2-7, with 8 bases fitting TRBD2. The V segment lost 4 bases and the J segment 2 bases; nucleotides outside the gene matches: 10. The germline gives CDR1 SEHNR, CDR2 FQNEAQ (reference sequence). The CDR3 extends over 16 amino acids. The CDR3 DNA sequence: TGTGCCAGCAGCTCCAACCCCCCCGGGGGGGCCTACGAGCAGTACTTC. Translation gives CASSSNPPGGAYEQYF.

The J gene is TRBJ1-6, the V gene TRBV2, with 7 bases fitting TRBD1. After removal of 6 bases from V and 10 bases from J, the junction contained 9 bases not matched to a gene. CDR3 length equals 14 residues. Looked up from germline, CDR1 is SNHLY and CDR2 is FYNNEI. The CDR3 DNA is TGTGCCAGCAGCGAGACAGGGATAGGGTCACCCCTCCACTTT. Protein sequence: CASSETGIGSPLHF.

This clonotype occurred a few times. The chain has TRBV4-2 and TRBJ2-5; 9 bases fit TRBD2. Germline trimming cut 1 base from V and 5 bases from J; bases unmatched to any gene: 17. This CDR3 contains 19 residues. Germline CDR1 LGHNA, CDR2 YNFKEQ. The CDR3 is CASSQVPQGLAGEVETQYF. The CDR3 DNA follows: TGTGCCAGCAGCCAAGTTCCCCAAGGGTTAGCGGGGGAAGTGGAGACCCAGTACTTC.

This clonotype has more than one count but fewer than ten. J is TRBJ1-2 and V is TRBV7-8, with no clear D. Trimming shortened V by 0 bases and J by 1 base, and 12 bases separated the two germline ends. Germline V gives CDR1 SGHVS, CDR2 FQNEAQ. The CDR3 loop spans 16 amino acids. This CDR3 is CASSLAPGLINYGYTF. In DNA, the CDR3 is TGTGCCAGCAGCTTAGCGCCCGGGCTGATTAACTATGGCTACACCTTC.

This chain joins TRBV7-4 and TRBJ1-2, with unresolved D. In germline, CDR1 is SGHVT, CDR2 SQSDAQ. CDR3 length: 13 amino acids. Trimming stripped 7 bases from V and 4 bases from J, with 13 bases between. The CDR3 is CASMIPLGYGYTF. Written as DNA, the CDR3 is TGTGCCAGCATGATTCCCCTGGGCTATGGCTACACCTTC. The whole variable domain, filled in from reference TRBV7-4 and TRBJ1-2, reads GAGVSQSPRYKVAKRGRDVALRCDSISGHVTLYWYRQTLGQGSEVLTYSQSDAQRDKSGRPSGRFSAERPERSVSTLKIQRTEQGDSAVYLCASMIPLGYGYTFGSGTRLTVV.

In this sample, this clonotype turned up once. The J gene is TRBJ2-2, the V gene TRBV20-1; possible D gene TRBD2, 6 bases. Trimming took 2 bases from V and 7 from J, leaving 14 bases between them. Per germline, CDR1 DFQATT and CDR2 SNEGSKA (reference sequence). The CDR3 covers 14 residues. The CDR3, as DNA: TGCAGTGCTAGAAGAGGAGGGGCGCTCGGGGAGCTGTTTTTT. It encodes CSARRGGALGELFF.

This clonotype showed up just a few times. CDR3 in amino acids: CASSWGREYRETQYF. The CDR3 DNA reads as TGTGCCAGCAGCTGGGGCAGGGAGTATCGGGAGACCCAGTACTTC. This chain connects TRBV7-9 to TRBJ2-5, with D perhaps given as TRBD1 or TRBD2 (5 bases each). Germline values: CDR1 SEHNR, CDR2 FQNEAQ (reference sequence). V was clipped by 4 bases and J by 5 bases, with 17 bases between them. The CDR3 is made up of 15 amino acids.

V and J are TRBV12-3 or TRBV12-4 and TRBJ2-1, with 7 bases lining up with TRBD2. The CDR3 extends over 15 amino acids. With 5 bases clipped from V and 8 bases from J, the junction kept 12 bases outside the gene matches. The CDR3 DNA sequence: TGTGCCAGCAGTACGGGGGGAATGGGCGGGGATGAGCAGTTCTTC. Amino acids: CASSTGGMGGDEQFF.

This clonotype has just a few counts. This rearrangement joins TRBV7-8 to TRBJ2-5, with D perhaps matching TRBD2 (5 bases). Germline CDR1 SGHVS, CDR2 FQNEAQ. Trimming pared 1 base from V and 5 bases from J, leaving 17 bases between. This CDR3 has 16 amino acids. CDR3 sequence (DNA): TGTGCCAGCAGCTTAGTTTGGACTCCTGGTTGGGAGACCCAGTACTTC. Residues: CASSLVWTPGWETQYF.

The genes are TRBV7-2 and TRBJ1-1; D possibly corresponds to TRBD1 (6 bases). The V end was cut by 6 bases, the J end by 7 bases, with 15 bases between. This CDR3 comprises 13 residues. Germline-derived CDR1 and CDR2 are SGHTA and FQGNSA. In DNA, the CDR3 is TGTGCCAGCAGTCGGGGGCTCCGGGATGAAGCTTTCTTT. Translation gives CASSRGLRDEAFF. Drawing the rest from reference TRBV7-2 and TRBJ1-1, the complete variable domain is GAGVSQSPSNKVTEKGKDVELRCDPISGHTALYWYRQSLGQGLEFLIYFQGNSAPDKSGLPSDRFSAERTGGSVSTLTIQRTQQEDSAVYLCASSRGLRDEAFFGQGTRLTVV.

The chain combines TRBV4-1 with TRBJ2-7; D may be TRBD1 or TRBD2 (5 bases each). Germline loops: CDR1 MGHRA, CDR2 YSYEKL. Trimming removed 4 bases at V and 6 bases at J, with 19 bases between. The CDR3 runs to 15 residues. The CDR3 coding sequence is TGCGCCAGCAGCCTAGCTCCCGGGACGGTCGGCGAGCAGTACTTC. Amino acids: CASSLAPGTVGEQYF.

The gene calls are TRBV7-9 and TRBJ1-1; D not certain. The CDR3 consists of 13 residues. V lost 7 bases, J lost 1 base, and 10 bases lay in between. The germline V gene encodes CDR1 SEHNR and CDR2 FQNEAQ (reference sequence). The chain's CDR3 is CASTSWGNTEAFF. DNA for the CDR3: TGTGCCAGCACATCCTGGGGGAACACTGAAGCTTTCTTT.

This clonotype was observed a handful of times. V and J are TRBV27 and TRBJ2-7; 8 bases agree with TRBD2. Germline V CDR1 and CDR2: MNHEY, SMNVEV (reference sequence). After removal of 2 bases from V and 6 bases from J, the junction contained 9 bases not matched to a gene. The CDR3 has 15 amino acids. The CDR3 region is CASSLVLAARGEQYF. DNA of the CDR3: TGTGCCAGCAGTTTAGTACTAGCGGCAAGGGGCGAGCAGTACTTC.

The rearrangement uses TRBV7-9 and TRBJ2-5, with D unclear. V lost 4 bases to trimming and J lost 2 bases, with 14 bases between them. CDR1 and CDR2 (germline): SEHNR, FQNEAQ (reference sequence). This CDR3 spans 15 amino acids. The CDR3, as DNA: TGTGCCAGCAGCTCGTATTCGGGTCAGCAAGAGACCCAGTACTTC. Translated: CASSSYSGQQETQYF.

The rearrangement uses TRBV11-2 and TRBJ2-1, with D hard to call. The germline V and J ends were trimmed by 2 bases and 6 bases, with 5 bases remaining between them. CDR3 length equals 12 residues. CDR1 is SGHAT and CDR2 is FQNNGV in the germline V gene. CDR3: CASSLTPNEQFF. CDR3 in DNA: TGTGCCAGCAGCTTAACCCCCAATGAGCAGTTCTTC.

This clonotype has a handful of counts. This chain links TRBV7-8 with TRBJ2-5, with 9 bases lining up with TRBD2. Losses at the gene ends were 3 bases for V and 2 bases for J; bases not matched to a gene: 7. Looked up from germline, CDR1 is SGHVS and CDR2 is FQNEAQ. CDR3 size: 16 residues. Here the CDR3 reads CASSLSGRYSQETQYF. The CDR3 DNA reads as TGTGCCAGCAGCTTGAGCGGGAGGTATTCGCAAGAGACCCAGTACTTC.

This clonotype has only a few counts. The chain links TRBV19 to TRBJ1-3; D may be TRBD1 (5 bases). Germline values: CDR1 LNHDA, CDR2 SQIVND (reference sequence). V lost 6 bases to trimming and J lost 4 bases, with 16 bases between them. The CDR3 extends over 15 amino acids. The CDR3, as DNA: TGTGCCAGTAGCGGGGACCGCCCGTCCGGAAACACCATATATTTT. This codes for CASSGDRPSGNTIYF. Full variable domain (missing parts from reference TRBV19 and TRBJ1-3): DGGITQSPKYLFRKEGQNVTLSCEQNLNHDAMYWYRQDPGQGLRLIYYSQIVNDFQKGDIAEGYSVSREKKESFPLTVTSAQKNPTAFYLCASSGDRPSGNTIYFGEGSWLTVV.